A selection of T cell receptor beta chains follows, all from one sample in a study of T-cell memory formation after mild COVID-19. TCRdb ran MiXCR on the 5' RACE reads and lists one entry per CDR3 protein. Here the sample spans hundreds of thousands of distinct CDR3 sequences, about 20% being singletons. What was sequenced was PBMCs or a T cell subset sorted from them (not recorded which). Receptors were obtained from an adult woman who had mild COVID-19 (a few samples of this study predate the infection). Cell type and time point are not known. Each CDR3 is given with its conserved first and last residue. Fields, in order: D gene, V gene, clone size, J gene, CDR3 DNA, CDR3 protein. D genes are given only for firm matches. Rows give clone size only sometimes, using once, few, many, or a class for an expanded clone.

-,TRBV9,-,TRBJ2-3,TGTGCCAGCAGCGTAAGTGGGCGATACACAGATACGCAGTATTTT,CASSVSGRYTDTQYF
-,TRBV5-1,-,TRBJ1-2,TGCGCCAGCAGCAGCGGACAGCCCGGGTATGGCTACACCTTC,CASSSGQPGYGYTF
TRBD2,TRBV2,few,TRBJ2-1,TGTGCCAGCAATGGGGGGGACTCCTACAATGAGCAGTTCTTC,CASNGGDSYNEQFF
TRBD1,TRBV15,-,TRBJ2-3,TGTGCCACCAGCCCTCGGACAGGACGCACAGATACGCAGTATTTT,CATSPRTGRTDTQYF
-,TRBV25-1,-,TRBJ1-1,TGTGCCAGCAGTGATGGCGGTCCGAACACTGAAGCTTTCTTT,CASSDGGPNTEAFF
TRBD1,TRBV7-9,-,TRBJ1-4,TGTGCCAGCAGCTCCCAGACAGGGGGCAAGGAAAAACTGTTTTTT,CASSSQTGGKEKLFF
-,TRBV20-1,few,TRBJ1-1,TGCAGTGCTAGAGGCGACAGTGAAGCTTTCTTT,CSARGDSEAFF
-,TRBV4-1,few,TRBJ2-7,TGCGCCAGCAGCCAAGGGGTACTGGGCAGCCCCTACGAGCAGTACTTC,CASSQGVLGSPYEQYF
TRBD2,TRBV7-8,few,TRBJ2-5,TGTGCCAGCAGCTTAGCTGAACTAGCGCGGTTGGAGACCCAGTACTTC,CASSLAELARLETQYF
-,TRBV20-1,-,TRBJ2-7,TGCAGTGCTAGAGTCGGCGACGAGCAGTACTTC,CSARVGDEQYF
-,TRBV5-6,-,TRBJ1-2,TGTGCCAGCAGCTTGGTTCGGGCGGGGACCTATGGCTACACCTTC,CASSLVRAGTYGYTF
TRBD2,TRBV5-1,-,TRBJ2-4,TGCGCCAGCAGTCCTAGCGGGGGGGCTCGATACATTCAGTACTTC,CASSPSGGARYIQYF
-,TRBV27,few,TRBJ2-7,TGTGCCAGCAGTTTCGACGGGAGCTACGAGCAGTACTTC,CASSFDGSYEQYF
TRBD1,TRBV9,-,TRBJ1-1,TGTGCCAGCAGCGCCACCGGGACAGGGGGCCAAGGGAACACTGAAGCTTTCTTT,CASSATGTGGQGNTEAFF
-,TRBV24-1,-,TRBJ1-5,TGTGCCACCAGTGATACTGGGGCGAGCAATCAGCCCCAGCATTTT,CATSDTGASNQPQHF
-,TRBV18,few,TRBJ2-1,TGTGCCAGCTCACCACTACCGGTTAGCTCCTACAATGAGCAGTTCTTC,CASSPLPVSSYNEQFF
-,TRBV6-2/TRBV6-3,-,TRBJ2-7,TGTGCCAGCAGTTTCGCCGGGACAAACTACGAGCAGTACTTC,CASSFAGTNYEQYF